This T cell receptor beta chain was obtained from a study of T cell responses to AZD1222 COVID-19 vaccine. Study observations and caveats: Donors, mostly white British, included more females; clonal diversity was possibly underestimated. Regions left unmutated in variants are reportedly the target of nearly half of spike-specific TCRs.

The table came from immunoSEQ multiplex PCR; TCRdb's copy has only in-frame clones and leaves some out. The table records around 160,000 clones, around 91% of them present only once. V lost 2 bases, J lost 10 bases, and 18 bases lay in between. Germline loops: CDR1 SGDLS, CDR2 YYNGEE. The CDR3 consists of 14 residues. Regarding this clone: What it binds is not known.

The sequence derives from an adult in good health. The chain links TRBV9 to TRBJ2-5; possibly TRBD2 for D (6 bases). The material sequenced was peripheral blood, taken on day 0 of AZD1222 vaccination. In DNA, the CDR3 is TGTGCCAGCAGCGTGGGGGGTCTCTGGGATGGCCAGTACTTC. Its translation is CASSVGGLWDGQYF.